This section outlines one T cell receptor (beta chain) sequence together with its context. The target antigen is unknown. This sample is drawn from a study of cytomegalovirus exposure and HLA in healthy donors. General observations from the study: Later work found most CMV-associated TCR beta chains apparently HLA-restricted. Exclusion applied to some V segments, including TRBV6-2 and TRBV6-3, as they were indistinguishable. Relative to the approximately 670-donor mean, N-insertions were reportedly fewer in an Asian-associated ancestry cluster in a later analysis.

With 60 Vbeta and 13 Jbeta primers, the PCR was carried out. The data were produced by immunoSEQ multiplex PCR, yet TCRdb's version contains in-frame clones alone and is incomplete. This table holds fewer than 200,000 clones, 82% found once. CDR3 length equals 16 residues. The germline gives CDR1 SGHDT, CDR2 YYEEEE. Trimming removed 4 bases from V and 7 bases from J; junction bases left unmatched: 13. The clonotype comes from a woman younger than 35 in good health and CMV-seronegative. The material sequenced was PBMCs. V gene TRBV5-6 combines with J gene TRBJ1-3; TRBD1 agrees at 8 bases. CDR3 amino acids: CASSQLGQGAVNTIYF. CDR3 in DNA: TGTGCCAGCAGCCAGCTGGGGCAGGGGGCAGTGAACACCATATATTTT.